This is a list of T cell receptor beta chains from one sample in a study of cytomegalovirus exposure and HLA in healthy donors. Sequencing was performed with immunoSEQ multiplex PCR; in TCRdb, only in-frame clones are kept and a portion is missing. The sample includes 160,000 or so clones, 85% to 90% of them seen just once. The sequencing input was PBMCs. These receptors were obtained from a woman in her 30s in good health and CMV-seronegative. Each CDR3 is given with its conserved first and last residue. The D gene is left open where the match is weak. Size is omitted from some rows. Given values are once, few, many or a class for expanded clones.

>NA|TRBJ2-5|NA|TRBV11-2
CASSLRVGETQYF
TGTGCCAGCAGCTTGAGGGTGGGTGAGACCCAGTACTTC
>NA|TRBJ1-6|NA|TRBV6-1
CATEDGNSPLHF
TGTGCCACCGAGGACGGGAACTCACCCCTCCACTTT
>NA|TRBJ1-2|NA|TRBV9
CASSVGTIGGYTF
TGTGCCAGCAGCGTCGGGACAATCGGTGGCTACACCTTC
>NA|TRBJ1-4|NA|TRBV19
CASRSGLPATNEKLFF
TGTGCCAGTAGGTCGGGACTGCCCGCAACTAATGAAAAACTGTTTTTT
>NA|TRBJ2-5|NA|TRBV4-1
CASSPPNRVETQYF
TGCGCCAGCAGCCCGCCCAACAGAGTAGAGACCCAGTACTTC
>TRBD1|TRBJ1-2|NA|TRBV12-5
CASGLVRETGVYGYTF
TGTGCTAGTGGTTTGGTACGGGAGACAGGGGTCTATGGCTACACCTTC
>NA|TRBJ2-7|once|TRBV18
CASSPRDYEQYF
TGTGCCAGCTCACCACGCGACTACGAGCAGTACTTC
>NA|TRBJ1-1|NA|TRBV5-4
CASSKGGGTMNTEAFF
TGTGCCAGCAGTAAGGGGGGAGGGACGATGAACACTGAAGCTTTCTTT
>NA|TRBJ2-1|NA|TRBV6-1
CASSPDYNNEQFF
TGTGCCAGCAGCCCCGACTATAACAATGAGCAGTTCTTC
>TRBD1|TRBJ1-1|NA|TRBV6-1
CASIEDRMNTEAFF
TGTGCCAGCATTGAGGACAGGATGAACACTGAAGCTTTCTTT
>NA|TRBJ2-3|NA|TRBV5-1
CASTPFFGGHTDTQYF
TGCGCCAGCACCCCGTTTTTTGGGGGACACACAGATACGCAGTATTTT
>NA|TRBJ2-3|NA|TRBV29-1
CSVRGTDTQYF
TGCAGCGTTCGGGGGACAGATACGCAGTATTTT
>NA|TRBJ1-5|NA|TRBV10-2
CASSENSTPGNQPQHF
TGCGCCAGCAGTGAAAATTCCACACCGGGGAATCAGCCCCAGCATTTT
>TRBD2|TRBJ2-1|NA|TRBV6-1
CASSALTSGLWIDAYNEQFF
TGTGCCAGCAGTGCCCTGACTAGCGGGCTTTGGATTGACGCCTACAATGAGCAGTTCTTC
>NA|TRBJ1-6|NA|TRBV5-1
CASTDGTGGGYNSPLHF
TGCGCCAGCACCGACGGGACGGGGGGTGGCTATAATTCACCCCTCCACTTT
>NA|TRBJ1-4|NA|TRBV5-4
CASSHRGGDEKLFF
TGTGCCAGCAGTCATCGAGGAGGGGATGAAAAACTGTTTTTT
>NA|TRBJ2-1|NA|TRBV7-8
CASSPEFRGEQFF
TGTGCCAGCAGCCCTGAATTTAGAGGGGAGCAGTTCTTC
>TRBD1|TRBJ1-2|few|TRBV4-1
CASSQGATGQALGYTF
TGCGCCAGCAGCCAAGGAGCCACAGGACAGGCCCTAGGCTACACCTTC
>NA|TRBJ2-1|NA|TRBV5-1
CASSLYGGFNNEQFF
TGCGCCAGCAGCTTGTACGGGGGTTTCAACAATGAGCAGTTCTTC